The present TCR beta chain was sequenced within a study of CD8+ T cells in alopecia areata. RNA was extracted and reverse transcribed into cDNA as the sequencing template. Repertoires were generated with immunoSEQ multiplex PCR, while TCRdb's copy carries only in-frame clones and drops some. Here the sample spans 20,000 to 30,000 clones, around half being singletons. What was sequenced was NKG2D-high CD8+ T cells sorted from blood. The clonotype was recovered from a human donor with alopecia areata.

The CDR3 bases are TGTGCCAGCAGTCTACGTGGGACAGGAGACTATGGCTACACCTTC. Translated: CASSLRGTGDYGYTF. This sequence joins TRBV27 and TRBJ1-2; TRBD1 aligns across 8 bases. Trimming took 5 bases from V and 3 from J; bases not matched to a gene: 8. The CDR3 loop spans 15 amino acids. The germline V gene has CDR1 MNHEY and CDR2 SMNVEV (reference sequence).